This is a list of T cell receptor beta chains from one sample in a study of a mutant IDH1 vaccine in newly diagnosed glioma. TCRdb's copy holds only in-frame clones and misses some; the assay was immunoSEQ multiplex PCR. The data contain over 45,000 clones, roughly 76% of them singletons. These receptors lack a known antigen. The input for sequencing was PBMCs, taken from a glioma patient whose treatment included an IDH1 peptide vaccine. The source is a man aged 50 to 59 with glioma. The CDR3 runs from the conserved cysteine through the conserved F or W. The D gene is left open where the match is weak. Expanded clones get a size class; other rows say once, few or many, or leave the size out.

clone size: .; D gene: .; J gene: TRBJ1-2; V gene: TRBV18; CDR3 protein: CASSREGGYGYTF; CDR3 DNA: TGTGCCAGCTCACGCGAGGGTGGCTATGGCTACACCTTC
clone size: .; D gene: TRBD2; J gene: TRBJ2-1; V gene: TRBV30; CDR3 protein: CAWDPIFSGRYNEQFF; CDR3 DNA: TGTGCCTGGGACCCTATTTTTAGCGGGAGGTACAATGAGCAGTTCTTC
clone size: once; D gene: .; J gene: TRBJ1-2; V gene: TRBV5-6; CDR3 protein: CASSRGGVNYGYTF; CDR3 DNA: TGTGCCAGCAGCCGGGGGGGGGTGAACTATGGCTACACCTTC
clone size: .; D gene: .; J gene: TRBJ2-5; V gene: TRBV19; CDR3 protein: CASSNQGGRETQYF; CDR3 DNA: TGTGCCAGTAGTAACCAGGGGGGCAGAGAGACCCAGTACTTC
clone size: .; D gene: .; J gene: TRBJ1-1; V gene: TRBV11-2; CDR3 protein: CASSLGANTEAFF; CDR3 DNA: TGTGCCAGCAGCTTGGGGGCGAACACTGAAGCTTTCTTT
clone size: .; D gene: TRBD2; J gene: TRBJ2-3; V gene: TRBV4-2; CDR3 protein: CASSQEHVGWEGTSTDTQYF; CDR3 DNA: TGTGCCAGCAGCCAAGAACATGTAGGGTGGGAGGGGACTAGCACAGATACGCAGTATTTT
clone size: .; D gene: TRBD1; J gene: TRBJ1-2; V gene: TRBV7-3; CDR3 protein: CASSLSGQGNYGYTF; CDR3 DNA: TGTGCCAGCAGCTTAAGTGGACAGGGGAACTATGGCTACACCTTC
clone size: once; D gene: .; J gene: TRBJ2-5; V gene: TRBV21-1; CDR3 protein: CASSALGPLVETQYF; CDR3 DNA: TGTGCCAGCAGCGCCCTGGGGCCGCTGGTGGAGACCCAGTACTTC
clone size: once; D gene: .; J gene: TRBJ2-4; V gene: TRBV29-1; CDR3 protein: CSVEDLTDGQYF; CDR3 DNA: TGCAGCGTTGAAGATTTGACAGACGGTCAGTACTTC
clone size: .; D gene: .; J gene: TRBJ2-2; V gene: TRBV18; CDR3 protein: CASSPNTGELFF; CDR3 DNA: TGTGCCAGCTCTCCGAACACCGGGGAGCTGTTTTTT